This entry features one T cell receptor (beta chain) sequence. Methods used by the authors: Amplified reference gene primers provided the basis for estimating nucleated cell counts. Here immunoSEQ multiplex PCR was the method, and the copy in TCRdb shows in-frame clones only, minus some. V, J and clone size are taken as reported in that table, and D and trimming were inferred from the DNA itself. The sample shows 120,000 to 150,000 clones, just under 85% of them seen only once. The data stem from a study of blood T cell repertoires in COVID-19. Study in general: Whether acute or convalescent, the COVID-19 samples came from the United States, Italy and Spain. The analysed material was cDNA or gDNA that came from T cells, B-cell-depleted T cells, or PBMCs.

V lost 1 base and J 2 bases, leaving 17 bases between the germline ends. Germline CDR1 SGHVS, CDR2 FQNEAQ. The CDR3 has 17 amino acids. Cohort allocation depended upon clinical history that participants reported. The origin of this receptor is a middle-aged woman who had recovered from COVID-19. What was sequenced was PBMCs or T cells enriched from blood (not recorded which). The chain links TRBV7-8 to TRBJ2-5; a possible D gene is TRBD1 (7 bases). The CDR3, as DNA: TGTGCCAGCAGCTTAGAGCGACAGGGAGGCCATCAAGAGACCCAGTACTTC. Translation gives CASSLERQGGHQETQYF.